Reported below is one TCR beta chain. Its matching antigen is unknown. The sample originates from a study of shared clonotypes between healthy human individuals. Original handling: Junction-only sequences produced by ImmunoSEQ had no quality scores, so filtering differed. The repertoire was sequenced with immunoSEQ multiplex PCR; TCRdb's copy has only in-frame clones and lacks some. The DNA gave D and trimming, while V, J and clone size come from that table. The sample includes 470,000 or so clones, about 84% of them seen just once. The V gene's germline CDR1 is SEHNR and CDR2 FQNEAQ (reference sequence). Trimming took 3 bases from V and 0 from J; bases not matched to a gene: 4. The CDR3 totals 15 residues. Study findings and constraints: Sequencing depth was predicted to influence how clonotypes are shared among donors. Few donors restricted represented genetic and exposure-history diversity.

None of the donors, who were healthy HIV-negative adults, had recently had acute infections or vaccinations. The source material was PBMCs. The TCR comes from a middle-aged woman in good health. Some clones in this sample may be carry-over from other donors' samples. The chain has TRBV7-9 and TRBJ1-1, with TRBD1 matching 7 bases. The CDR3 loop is CASSLGQFMNTEAFF. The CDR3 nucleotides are TGTGCCAGCAGCTTGGGACAGTTCATGAACACTGAAGCTTTCTTT.